This TCR beta chain stems from a study of cytomegalovirus exposure and HLA in healthy donors. Losses at the gene ends were 8 bases for V and 5 bases for J; bases not matched to a gene: 11. Germline V gives CDR1 SGHAT, CDR2 FQNNGV. The CDR3 is 14 residues long. Only in-frame clones appear in the TCRdb table, and some are missing; sequencing was by immunoSEQ multiplex PCR. The sample gives 140,000 to 150,000 clones, 94% of which show up once; less than 2% is in the top ten. The sample consisted of PBMCs. This clonotype was sampled from a man younger than 35 in good health and CMV-seropositive. The chain combines TRBV11-2 with TRBJ2-7; 8 nucleotides line up with TRBD1. The CDR3 sequence: CASAPGQGFNEQYF. Written as DNA, the CDR3 is TGTGCCAGCGCGCCCGGACAGGGCTTCAACGAGCAGTACTTC.